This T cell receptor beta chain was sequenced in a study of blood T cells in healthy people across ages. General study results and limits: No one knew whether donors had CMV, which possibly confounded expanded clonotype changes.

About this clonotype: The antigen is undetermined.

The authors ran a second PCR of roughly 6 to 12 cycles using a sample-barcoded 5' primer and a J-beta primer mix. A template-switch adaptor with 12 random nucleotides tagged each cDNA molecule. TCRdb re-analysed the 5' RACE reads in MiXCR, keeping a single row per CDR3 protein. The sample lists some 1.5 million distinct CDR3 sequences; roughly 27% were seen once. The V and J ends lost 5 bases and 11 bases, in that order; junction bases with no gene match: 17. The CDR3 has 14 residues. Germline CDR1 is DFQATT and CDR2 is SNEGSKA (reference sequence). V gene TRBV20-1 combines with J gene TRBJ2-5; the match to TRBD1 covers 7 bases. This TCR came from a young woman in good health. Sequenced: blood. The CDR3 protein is CSAFDRVSYNEQYF. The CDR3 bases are TGCAGTGCTTTCGACAGGGTATCCTACAATGAGCAGTACTTC.